This T cell receptor (beta chain) comes out of a study of patients and donors after allogeneic stem cell transplantation. Germline V gives CDR1 LGHNA, CDR2 YNFKEQ. Trimming removed 0 bases at V and 4 bases at J, with 15 bases between. The CDR3 covers 16 residues. Each CDR3 protein gets one entry after TCRdb re-called the RT-PCR reads with MiXCR. The sample records approximately 88,000 distinct CDR3 sequences, around 5% being singletons. This clonotype has a count of ten or more. The sequence came from a human donor who was either an allogeneic HSCT recipient or a stem cell or donor lymphocyte infusion donor (not recorded which). It is not recorded whose cells these are; they may come from a transplant donor. The chain has TRBV4-2 and TRBJ1-2; no reliable D call. Sequenced material: blood, either unsorted or a sorted T cell fraction (not recorded which). The DNA for the CDR3 is TGTGCCAGCAGCCAAGATTTCTCCCCAGGTCGCTATGGCTACACCTTC. It encodes CASSQDFSPGRYGYTF.